A selection of T cell receptor beta chains follows, all from one sample in a study of naive CD8 T cells in extremely preterm neonates. Data came from immunoSEQ multiplex PCR; TCRdb stores just in-frame clones and leaves some out. The sample lists a few thousand clones; 97% were seen once. The sequencing sample was made of naive CD8+ T cells from cord blood. Source of these receptors: a newborn in good health. Both conserved end residues are part of each CDR3. D genes are given only for firm matches. Clone size is not always given. Where it is, it says once, few, many or a class for expanded clones.

size,D,J,length,V,DNA,CDR3
-,TRBD2,TRBJ2-1,14,TRBV7-7,TGTGCTAGCAGTATAGCGGGGGGATACAATGAGCAGTTCTTC,CASSIAGGYNEQFF
-,TRBD2,TRBJ2-2,16,TRBV7-7,TGTGCTAGCAGCGGCCCTAGCGGGCCACACACCGGGGAGCTGTTTTTT,CASSGPSGPHTGELFF
-,TRBD1,TRBJ1-1,12,TRBV6-1,TGTGCCACGGACAGGGGGCTCACTGAAGCTTTCTTT,CATDRGLTEAFF
-,TRBD1,TRBJ2-5,15,TRBV7-3,TGTGCCAGCAGCTGGACAGGGGGTATCCAAGAGACCCAGTACTTC,CASSWTGGIQETQYF
-,TRBD1,TRBJ2-1,13,TRBV6-1,TGTGCCAGCAGTGAAGTACAGGGGCATGAGCAGTTCTTC,CASSEVQGHEQFF
-,TRBD1,TRBJ1-6,15,TRBV10-3,TGTGCCATCAGTCCAGGACAGGGTCTGCATTCACCCCTCCACTTT,CAISPGQGLHSPLHF
-,TRBD1,TRBJ2-2,14,TRBV28,TGTGCCAGCAGTGGGACAGGGAACACCGGGGAGCTGTTTTTT,CASSGTGNTGELFF
-,-,TRBJ2-1,14,TRBV27,TGTGCCAGCAGTTTTAAACTAGCTCTCAATGAGCAGTTCTTC,CASSFKLALNEQFF
once,TRBD1,TRBJ1-6,17,TRBV27,TGTGCCAGCAGTTTATCATCCGGGACAGGGGTCGGTTCACCCCTCCACTTT,CASSLSSGTGVGSPLHF
-,TRBD1,TRBJ1-1,15,TRBV2,TGTGCCACCCTCATATGGACAGGGAGGGGCACTGAAGCTTTCTTT,CATLIWTGRGTEAFF
-,TRBD1,TRBJ2-7,13,TRBV19,TGTGCCAGTAGTCTGACAGGGCCCTACGAGCAGTACTTC,CASSLTGPYEQYF
-,TRBD2,TRBJ2-1,18,TRBV4-2,TGTGCCAGCAGCCAACCCTCACTAGCGGGGGGGCCTCACAATGAGCAGTTCTTC,CASSQPSLAGGPHNEQFF
-,TRBD1,TRBJ1-1,17,TRBV5-8,TGTGCCAGCAGCTTACATCATGCCAGGGGGTTTGACACTGAAGCTTTCTTT,CASSLHHARGFDTEAFF
-,-,TRBJ2-2,13,TRBV27,TGTGCCAGCAGTCCTACGAACACCGGGGAGCTGTTTTTT,CASSPTNTGELFF
-,TRBD1,TRBJ1-1,17,TRBV5-8,TGTGCCAGCAGCTTGGAAGGCGCTAACAGGGGGAACACTGAAGCTTTCTTT,CASSLEGANRGNTEAFF
-,TRBD2,TRBJ2-5,16,TRBV4-3,TGCGCCAGCAGCCAAGACCTAGCGGGAATCCCCCAGACCCAGTACTTC,CASSQDLAGIPQTQYF
-,-,TRBJ1-1,14,TRBV29-1,TGCAGCGTTGAAGCCAGGGGAGTTAGCACTGAAGCTTTCTTT,CSVEARGVSTEAFF
once,TRBD1,TRBJ1-2,14,TRBV5-1,TGCGCCAGCAGCTTGGGGCGGGACAGGCCGCGCTACACCTTC,CASSLGRDRPRYTF
-,-,TRBJ2-7,12,TRBV6-5,TGTGCCAGCAGCTCGGACAGTTACGAGCAGTACTTC,CASSSDSYEQYF
few,TRBD1,TRBJ2-2,14,TRBV9,TGTGCCAGCAGCGCAGGGGGCATCACCGGGGAGCTGTTTTTT,CASSAGGITGELFF
-,TRBD2,TRBJ2-3,16,TRBV7-7,TGTGCTAGCAGTCCGTGGACTAGCGGGGGGGCCGGTACGCAGTATTTT,CASSPWTSGGAGTQYF
-,-,TRBJ2-3,14,TRBV7-2,TGTGCCAGCACCTCGGTCGCCCCCACAGATACGCAGTATTTT,CASTSVAPTDTQYF
few,-,TRBJ1-2,11,TRBV19,TGTGCCATCCAAGGAGTCTATGGCTACACCTTC,CAIQGVYGYTF
-,TRBD1,TRBJ2-1,17,TRBV18,TGTGCCAGCTCACCCCCTAGGACAGGGGGGAAGAACAATGAGCAGTTCTTC,CASSPPRTGGKNNEQFF
-,TRBD2,TRBJ2-1,14,TRBV13,TGTGCCAGCAGCTCCCTTAGCGGGTCGAATGAGCAGTTCTTC,CASSSLSGSNEQFF
-,TRBD2,TRBJ2-1,15,TRBV7-9,TGTGCCAGCAGTTTCGGGACTAGCGGGGGAAATGAGCAGTTCTTC,CASSFGTSGGNEQFF
-,-,TRBJ2-7,14,TRBV4-3,TGCGCCAGCAGCGTAGGTCTAGCGAGGAGTGAGCAGTACTTC,CASSVGLARSEQYF
once,TRBD2,TRBJ2-5,16,TRBV5-8,TGTGCCAGCAGCTTGGTCGCGCGGGGGGGCCTGGAGACCCAGTACTTC,CASSLVARGGLETQYF
-,TRBD1,TRBJ2-2,16,TRBV5-4,TGTGCCAGCAGCTTGACGAGAACAGGGGGCACCGGGGAGCTGTTTTTT,CASSLTRTGGTGELFF
-,TRBD2,TRBJ2-2,16,TRBV9,TGTGCCAGCAGCGTGGGGACTAGCGGGAACACCGGGGAGCTGTTTTTT,CASSVGTSGNTGELFF
-,-,TRBJ1-1,13,TRBV10-3,TGTGCCATCAGTGACAGGGGGAACACTGAAGCTTTCTTT,CAISDRGNTEAFF
-,TRBD1,TRBJ2-7,14,TRBV19,TGTGCCAGTAGCCTGGACAGGGGGCCCTACGAGCAGTACTTC,CASSLDRGPYEQYF
-,TRBD1,TRBJ1-5,14,TRBV27,TGTGCCAGCAGTACCTACAGGGGGAATCAGCCCCAGCATTTT,CASSTYRGNQPQHF
-,-,TRBJ2-2,15,TRBV5-1,TGCGCCAGCAGCTTGTTGGAGGTGAACACCGGGGAGCTGTTTTTT,CASSLLEVNTGELFF
-,TRBD2,TRBJ2-1,16,TRBV15,TGTGCCACCAGCAGGGGACTAGCGGGGGGGATCGATGAGCAGTTCTTC,CATSRGLAGGIDEQFF
-,TRBD1,TRBJ1-3,13,TRBV10-3,TGTGCCATCGGGCAGGGGGACGGAAACACCATATATTTT,CAIGQGDGNTIYF
-,-,TRBJ2-3,15,TRBV5-4,TGTGCCAGCAGCTTGGCGGGGGAACCCCCAGATACGCAGTATTTT,CASSLAGEPPDTQYF
-,TRBD2,TRBJ2-5,15,TRBV6-5,TGTGCCAGCAACATACTAGCGGGGGCCCAAGAGACCCAGTACTTC,CASNILAGAQETQYF
-,-,TRBJ1-2,14,TRBV19,TGTGCCAGTAGTTTGGAGTTTTTCCCCTATGGCTACACCTTC,CASSLEFFPYGYTF
-,TRBD2,TRBJ2-3,16,TRBV2,TGTGCCAGCAGTGAAGGCCTAGCGGGGAATGGAGATACGCAGTATTTT,CASSEGLAGNGDTQYF
-,-,TRBJ2-7,13,TRBV7-3,TGTGCCAGCAGCTTTGCAGGGGCCCACGAGCAGTACTTC,CASSFAGAHEQYF
-,-,TRBJ2-3,14,TRBV6-5,TGTGCCAGCAGTTTTCGTGCGGGCACAGATACGCAGTATTTT,CASSFRAGTDTQYF
-,-,TRBJ1-4,14,TRBV27,TGTGCCAGCAGGGGCCGGCCGGATAATGAAAAACTGTTTTTT,CASRGRPDNEKLFF
-,TRBD2,TRBJ2-3,16,TRBV27,TGTGCCAGCAGTTTATATCCGGCGGGGGGGCCGCATACGCAGTATTTT,CASSLYPAGGPHTQYF
once,TRBD1,TRBJ1-5,16,TRBV27,TGTGCCAGCAGTTTATCCTTTGGGACAGCCAATCAGCCCCAGCATTTT,CASSLSFGTANQPQHF
-,TRBD1,TRBJ2-3,15,TRBV30,TGTGCCTGGAGCCCAGGGACAGGGGGGACAGATACGCAGTATTTT,CAWSPGTGGTDTQYF
few,TRBD2,TRBJ2-1,14,TRBV7-7,TGTGCTAGCAGCCCAGGCGGGGGCTACAATGAGCAGTTCTTC,CASSPGGGYNEQFF
-,-,TRBJ1-2,16,TRBV15,TGTGCCACCAGCGTTATCCCACAGGAAACTGACTATGGCTACACCTTC,CATSVIPQETDYGYTF
-,TRBD1,TRBJ1-1,15,TRBV7-9,TGTGCCAGCAGCAACCTACAGGGGGCCAAAACTGAAGCTTTCTTT,CASSNLQGAKTEAFF
-,TRBD1,TRBJ2-3,19,TRBV27,TGTGCCAGCAGTGTTTCCGGGACAGGGTACAGTTCTAGCACAGATACGCAGTATTTT,CASSVSGTGYSSSTDTQYF
-,TRBD2,TRBJ2-3,15,TRBV12-5,TGTGCTACGAGGACTAGCGGGGGGCCCGGGGATACGCAGTATTTT,CATRTSGGPGDTQYF
-,-,TRBJ1-5,14,TRBV19,TGTGCCAGTAGTATCGGCAGGGGAAATCAGCCCCAGCATTTT,CASSIGRGNQPQHF
-,TRBD2,TRBJ2-5,18,TRBV27,TGTGCCAGCAGTTTATCCGACCCCGGGTCTAGCGGACAAGAGACCCAGTACTTC,CASSLSDPGSSGQETQYF
-,TRBD1,TRBJ2-1,15,TRBV4-1,TGCGCCAGCACCGCAGACAGGGTTACCTACAATGAGCAGTTCTTC,CASTADRVTYNEQFF
-,TRBD2,TRBJ2-3,16,TRBV19,TGTGCCAGTAGGCCCAGCGGGGGGGCGAGCACAGATACGCAGTATTTT,CASRPSGGASTDTQYF
-,TRBD1,TRBJ2-1,17,TRBV30,TGTGCCTGGAGCAGGGGTACGGGGACAGGGGTTCTCAATGAGCAGTTCTTC,CAWSRGTGTGVLNEQFF
-,-,TRBJ1-5,15,TRBV19,TGTGCCAGTAGTATCTCCGGGAATAGCAATCAGCCCCAGCATTTT,CASSISGNSNQPQHF